This T cell receptor (beta chain) is drawn from a study of T cells expressing NK-cell markers. Overall study: Sorted T-cell subsets CD3+CD56+NKG2C+, CD3+CD56+NKG2C- and CD3+CD56-NKG2C+ were TCR beta-sequenced. One of the eight sequenced donors was seronegative, whereas the other seven were HCMV-seropositive.

The CDR3 contains 14 residues. CDR1 is ENHRY and CDR2 is SYGVKD in the germline V gene. TCRdb reprocessed the 5' RACE reads, keeping one entry per CDR3 protein, no DNA. This table lists hundreds of thousands of distinct CDR3 sequences. Regarding this clonotype: Its matching antigen is unknown.

Broader study findings: Leadership of the CD3+CD56-NKG2C+ fraction also belonged to these clonotypes in a few donors. Clarity on HCMV specificity was lacking for the expanded NKG2C+ T cell clones.

This receptor was taken from a woman between 18 and 70 years old in good health. Sequenced sample: blood T cells: a sorted CD56 or NKG2C T cell subset, CD4+ or CD8+ T cells, or bulk PBMC T cells (not recorded which). The chain combines TRBV10-3 with TRBJ1-1; TCRdb calls TRBD1, which cannot be checked without DNA. The chain's CDR3 is CAISAQGQNTEAFF.